A selection of T cell receptor beta chains follows, all from one sample in a study of blood T cell repertoires in COVID-19. Produced via immunoSEQ multiplex PCR; TCRdb's table is partial and in-frame only. Of around 100,000 clones detected, roughly nine tenths appear once; the ten largest clones hold approximately 3.4%. The sample comprised peripheral blood. All receptors derive from an older woman with acute or convalescent COVID-19. The CDR3 runs from the conserved cysteine through the conserved F or W. The D gene is left open where the match is weak. Clone size appears in some rows only: once, few, many, or a class for an expanded clone.

V	D	J	size	DNA	CDR3
TRBV14	NA	TRBJ2-6	NA	TGTGCCAGCAGCCCTACAGGCCCTACCCTCTCTGGGGCCAACGTCCTGACTTTC	CASSPTGPTLSGANVLTF
TRBV19	TRBD1	TRBJ1-1	NA	TGTGCCAGTAGTATGGGGGACAGGGTAGGGACTGCGGAAGCTTTCTTT	CASSMGDRVGTAEAFF
TRBV7-8	NA	TRBJ1-6	few	TGTGCCAGCAGCTTACCCCCTCAGACGACAGGTTCACCCCTCCACTTT	CASSLPPQTTGSPLHF
TRBV2	TRBD1	TRBJ2-1	once	TGTGCCAGCAGTGAAGACAGGGGCTCCTACAATGAGCAGTTCTTC	CASSEDRGSYNEQFF
TRBV12-3/TRBV12-4	NA	TRBJ1-1	NA	TGTGCCAGCAGCAATAACCGGGGAACTGAAGCTTTCTTT	CASSNNRGTEAFF
TRBV5-1	NA	TRBJ1-1	NA	TGCGCCAGCAGCTTGGGACGAAACCTGGGGGGCACTGAAGCTTTCTTT	CASSLGRNLGGTEAFF
TRBV28	NA	TRBJ1-1	NA	TGTGCCAGCAGGGGGCCAGTGGGAAGGGCTGAAGCTTTCTTT	CASRGPVGRAEAFF
TRBV13	NA	TRBJ1-1	NA	TGTGCCAGCAGCTTGTCTGTGAACACTGAAGCTTTCTTT	CASSLSVNTEAFF
TRBV5-1	NA	TRBJ2-5	NA	TGCGCCAGCAGCTTGGGTCCATCGGAAGAGACCCAGTACTTC	CASSLGPSEETQYF
TRBV28	TRBD2	TRBJ2-2	NA	TGTGCCAGCAGTTTATTTGCGGGAGGGCACGGGGAGCTGTTTTTT	CASSLFAGGHGELFF
TRBV9	NA	TRBJ1-1	NA	TGTGCCAGCAGCGCGGGGGCCGGGGGGACTGAAGCTTTCTTT	CASSAGAGGTEAFF
TRBV6-1	NA	TRBJ2-3	NA	TGTGCCAGCAGTGCCTGGGGACTTAGCGACGGAGATACGCAGTATTTT	CASSAWGLSDGDTQYF
TRBV19	NA	TRBJ1-5	NA	TGTGCCAGTAGTAAAGGACTCAAAATGATTAGCAATCAGCCCCAGCATTTT	CASSKGLKMISNQPQHF
TRBV30	NA	TRBJ1-5	NA	TGTGCCTGGTCTAAGGGGGAGAATCAGCCCCAGCATTTT	CAWSKGENQPQHF
TRBV10-3	NA	TRBJ1-1	NA	TGTGCCATCAGTGAGTCTCAGGGGAACACTGAAGCTTTCTTT	CAISESQGNTEAFF
TRBV28	NA	TRBJ2-7	NA	TGTGCCAGCAATTCCTCACCTCTATACGAGCAGTACTTC	CASNSSPLYEQYF
TRBV28	TRBD1	TRBJ2-7	NA	TGTGCCAGCAGTATCACCGGGACAGGGACCCGCGAGCAGTACTTC	CASSITGTGTREQYF
TRBV18	TRBD1	TRBJ1-1	once	TGTGCCAGCTCACAGGGGACAGGCAGGGTCGCTGAAGCTTTCTTT	CASSQGTGRVAEAFF
TRBV10-3	NA	TRBJ1-5	NA	TGTGCCATCAGTGAGCGAGGAACGGCAGCGGGGCGGCAGCCCCAGCATTTT	CAISERGTAAGRQPQHF
TRBV28	NA	TRBJ1-2	NA	TGTGCCAGCAGTTTTAGCAGCTATGGCTACACCTTC	CASSFSSYGYTF
TRBV5-4	NA	TRBJ1-5	NA	TGTGCCAGCAGCTTGGGAGGTAATAGCAATCAGCCCCAGCATTTT	CASSLGGNSNQPQHF
TRBV19	NA	TRBJ1-1	NA	TGTGCCAGTAGTATCCTAGGGACTTTGAACACTGAAGCTTTCTTT	CASSILGTLNTEAFF
TRBV5-4	TRBD1	TRBJ2-5	NA	TGTGCCAGCAGCTTAGGACAGGGCGTGGAGACCCAGTACTTC	CASSLGQGVETQYF
TRBV7-9	NA	TRBJ2-1	once	TGTGCCAGCAGCTTAGTTCTCGATGAGCAGTTCTTC	CASSLVLDEQFF
TRBV3-1/TRBV3-2	NA	TRBJ1-1	NA	TGTGCCAGCAGCCAAGGAGGCATGAACACTGAAGCTTTCTTT	CASSQGGMNTEAFF
TRBV5-8	NA	TRBJ2-7	few	TGTGCCAGCAGCTTCGGCAGGGCCCACGAGCAGTACTTC	CASSFGRAHEQYF